The rows below give T cell receptor beta chains drawn from one sample of a study of shared clonotypes between healthy human individuals. Repertoires were generated with immunoSEQ multiplex PCR, while TCRdb's copy carries only in-frame clones and drops some. This table holds roughly 2,000,000 clones, about 95% found once. Specimen: naive CD8+ T cells sorted from blood. The source is a man aged 18-30 years in good health. Both conserved end residues are part of each CDR3. The order of the fields is V gene, clone size, J gene, D gene, CDR3 protein, CDR3 DNA. A D gene is named only where the DNA matches it firmly. A clone size is listed for some rows: how often the clone was seen (once, few, many), or a class if it is expanded.

>TRBV2|.|TRBJ2-7|TRBD2
CASRALAAIYEQYF
TGTGCCAGCAGGGCCCTAGCGGCAATCTACGAGCAGTACTTC
>TRBV27|.|TRBJ1-1|.
CASSLGWGSEAFF
TGTGCCAGCAGTTTGGGATGGGGGTCTGAAGCTTTCTTT
>TRBV11-2|.|TRBJ1-3|.
CASSLGGTRSGNTIYF
TGTGCCAGCAGCTTAGGGGGGACCCGCTCTGGAAACACCATATATTTT
>TRBV10-3|once|TRBJ2-7|.
CAISDPDLGKGAYEQYF
TGTGCCATCAGTGATCCGGACCTGGGAAAGGGGGCCTACGAGCAGTACTTC
>TRBV29-1|.|TRBJ1-3|.
CSTSDSPGNTIYF
TGCAGCACTTCGGACAGTCCTGGAAACACCATATATTTT
>TRBV4-1|.|TRBJ1-3|.
CASSQEAPGPTTNTIYF
TGCGCCAGCAGCCAGGAAGCACCGGGCCCAACGACCAACACCATATATTTT
>TRBV7-8|.|TRBJ2-3|.
CASSSSMSATPSTDTQYF
TGTGCCAGCAGCTCTTCGATGTCAGCAACCCCTAGCACAGATACGCAGTATTTT
>TRBV5-1|once|TRBJ2-3|.
CASSAHATDTQYF
TGCGCCAGCAGCGCCCATGCCACAGATACGCAGTATTTT
>TRBV6-5|once|TRBJ2-2|.
CASSLLAENTGELFF
TGTGCCAGCAGTCTCCTAGCAGAGAACACCGGGGAGCTGTTTTTT
>TRBV19|.|TRBJ1-1|.
CASTIGWNTEAFF
TGTGCCAGTACTATAGGGTGGAACACTGAAGCTTTCTTT
>TRBV9|.|TRBJ2-1|.
CASSVEGLPSLSYNEQFF
TGTGCCAGCAGCGTAGAGGGACTCCCGAGTCTATCCTACAATGAGCAGTTCTTC
>TRBV27|.|TRBJ1-1|TRBD1
CASSDLRQGSATEAFF
TGTGCCAGCAGCGACCTCCGACAGGGGTCGGCCACTGAAGCTTTCTTT
>TRBV5-1|.|TRBJ2-1|TRBD1
CASSLGTGLGEQFF
TGCGCCAGCAGCTTGGGGACAGGGTTAGGGGAGCAGTTCTTC
>TRBV7-9|once|TRBJ2-1|TRBD2
CASSGGLAGDTYNEQFF
TGTGCCAGCAGCGGAGGACTAGCGGGAGATACCTACAATGAGCAGTTCTTC
>TRBV28|.|TRBJ2-7|.
CATGDWSSYEQYF
TGTGCCACCGGGGACTGGAGCTCCTACGAGCAGTACTTC
>TRBV11-3|.|TRBJ2-4|.
CASSYRALSDIKNIQYF
TGTGCCAGCAGTTACAGGGCTTTAAGTGATATCAAAAACATTCAGTACTTC
>TRBV6-6|once|TRBJ2-3|TRBD1
CASSSQGDGTDTQYF
TGTGCCAGCAGTAGCCAGGGGGACGGCACAGATACGCAGTATTTT
>TRBV27|.|TRBJ1-4|TRBD1
CASTATGANEKLFF
TGTGCCAGCACCGCGACAGGGGCAAATGAAAAACTGTTTTTT
>TRBV30|.|TRBJ1-1|.
CAWTLGGDTEAFF
TGTGCCTGGACATTAGGGGGAGACACTGAAGCTTTCTTT
>TRBV27|.|TRBJ2-5|.
CASSLFGQETQYF
TGTGCCAGCAGTTTATTCGGACAAGAGACCCAGTACTTC
>TRBV15|.|TRBJ1-2|.
CATSRVDRNYGYTF
TGTGCCACCAGCAGAGTAGACCGAAACTATGGCTACACCTTC
>TRBV13|.|TRBJ1-5|.
CASSLGAGKAQHF
TGTGCCAGCAGCTTAGGGGCAGGGAAAGCCCAGCATTTT
>TRBV5-6|.|TRBJ2-1|.
CASSRNNEQFF
TGTGCCAGCAGCCGTAACAATGAGCAGTTCTTC
>TRBV6-1|.|TRBJ2-5|TRBD1
CASSARGLQETQYF
TGTGCCAGCAGTGCCAGGGGGCTGCAAGAGACCCAGTACTTC
>TRBV7-9|.|TRBJ2-1|.
CASSFGNEQFF
TGTGCCAGCAGCTTCGGCAATGAGCAGTTCTTC
>TRBV6-5|.|TRBJ2-7|.
CASSYDGSVYEQYF
TGTGCCAGCAGTTACGACGGGAGTGTTTACGAGCAGTACTTC
>TRBV7-9|.|TRBJ2-7|TRBD2
CASSLGSGGTYEQYF
TGTGCCAGCAGCTTAGGGAGCGGGGGGACCTACGAGCAGTACTTC
>TRBV25-1|.|TRBJ2-1|.
CASIGREQFF
TGTGCCAGCATCGGTCGTGAGCAGTTCTTC
>TRBV4-3|.|TRBJ1-2|.
CASSQEEAGTNYGYTF
TGCGCCAGCAGCCAAGAAGAGGCAGGAACTAACTATGGCTACACCTTC
>TRBV30|once|TRBJ2-7|TRBD1
CAWSRAGGIGYEQYF
TGTGCCTGGAGTAGGGCAGGGGGAATAGGCTACGAGCAGTACTTC
>TRBV5-1|.|TRBJ2-1|TRBD2
CASSPGLPTDNEQFF
TGCGCCAGCAGCCCGGGACTACCTACGGACAATGAGCAGTTCTTC
>TRBV5-6|once|TRBJ2-1|TRBD2
CASSLGLAGGFGEQFF
TGTGCCAGCAGCTTGGGACTAGCGGGAGGGTTCGGTGAGCAGTTCTTC
>TRBV7-9|.|TRBJ2-1|TRBD2
CASSLAGGPYNEQFF
TGTGCCAGCAGCCTAGCGGGAGGGCCATACAATGAGCAGTTCTTC
>TRBV7-8|.|TRBJ1-6|.
CASSLAGVNSPLHF
TGTGCCAGCAGCTTAGCTGGGGTTAATTCACCCCTCCACTTT
>TRBV27|.|TRBJ2-1|.
CASSLGQRFNEQFF
TGTGCCAGCAGTTTAGGGCAGAGATTCAATGAGCAGTTCTTC
>TRBV6-5|.|TRBJ2-2|.
CASSKTSSGELFF
TGTGCCAGCAGTAAGACTAGTTCCGGGGAGCTGTTTTTT
>TRBV4-1|.|TRBJ2-7|.
CASSQAGLTYEQYF
TGCGCCAGCAGCCAAGCGGGACTGACCTACGAGCAGTACTTC
>TRBV4-1|.|TRBJ1-1|.
CASSQDNGGGAFF
TGCGCCAGCAGCCAAGATAATGGGGGGGGAGCTTTCTTT
>TRBV7-6|.|TRBJ1-2|.
CASSLGRVGYGYTF
TGTGCCAGCAGCTTGGGGAGGGTGGGCTATGGCTACACCTTC
>TRBV6-1|.|TRBJ2-3|TRBD1
CASSPDRDTDTQYF
TGTGCCAGCAGCCCGGACAGGGACACAGATACGCAGTATTTT
>TRBV9|.|TRBJ2-7|TRBD2
CASSEAGPSYEQYF
TGTGCCAGCAGCGAAGCGGGACCTTCCTACGAGCAGTACTTC
>TRBV4-3|once|TRBJ1-4|.
CASSQGQGAEKLFF
TGCGCCAGCAGCCAAGGGCAGGGCGCTGAAAAACTGTTTTTT
>TRBV27|.|TRBJ2-3|TRBD2
CASRRGGVLPDTQYF
TGTGCCAGCAGACGGGGGGGGGTATTACCAGATACGCAGTATTTT
>TRBV4-3|.|TRBJ2-5|TRBD1
CASSQDRGGQGIETQYF
TGCGCCAGCAGCCAAGATAGGGGAGGACAGGGGATTGAGACCCAGTACTTC
>TRBV30|.|TRBJ2-7|TRBD1
CAAGPGQGYEQYF
TGTGCCGCAGGCCCGGGACAGGGCTACGAGCAGTACTTC
>TRBV6-6|.|TRBJ1-4|.
CASSYTRTELFF
TGTGCCAGCAGTTACACCCGGACAGAGTTGTTTTTT
>TRBV6-1|.|TRBJ1-6|.
CASSVGASPLHF
TGTGCCAGCAGCGTGGGGGCTTCACCCCTCCACTTT
>TRBV4-1|.|TRBJ2-7|.
CASSRGTGNYEQYF
TGCGCCAGCAGCCGAGGGACGGGCAACTACGAGCAGTACTTC
>TRBV19|.|TRBJ1-3|.
CASSISGIGNTIYF
TGTGCCAGTAGTATCTCAGGCATTGGAAACACCATATATTTT
>TRBV27|.|TRBJ2-1|.
CASRVGAGGSYNEQFF
TGTGCCAGCAGGGTTGGTGCTGGGGGCTCCTACAATGAGCAGTTCTTC
>TRBV27|.|TRBJ2-7|TRBD2
CASSLGGTGGRSYEQYF
TGTGCCAGCAGTTTAGGGGGGACTGGCGGGAGAAGTTACGAGCAGTACTTC
>TRBV4-3|.|TRBJ2-7|.
CASSQDSEWHPYEQYF
TGCGCCAGCAGCCAAGATAGTGAATGGCACCCCTACGAGCAGTACTTC
>TRBV5-4|.|TRBJ1-3|.
CASSLDEGGSGNTIYF
TGTGCCAGCAGCTTGGATGAGGGCGGCTCTGGAAACACCATATATTTT
>TRBV4-1|few|TRBJ1-1|.
CASSHGASMNTEAFF
TGCGCCAGCAGCCATGGCGCCAGTATGAACACTGAAGCTTTCTTT
>TRBV7-6|.|TRBJ2-5|.
CASSLESAPLSTQYF
TGTGCCAGCAGCTTAGAAAGTGCCCCTCTTTCGACCCAGTACTTC
>TRBV11-2|once|TRBJ2-7|TRBD2
CASTKLAGGEQYF
TGTGCCAGCACCAAACTAGCGGGAGGTGAGCAGTACTTC
>TRBV29-1|.|TRBJ2-3|.
CSVEWAGASDTQYF
TGCAGCGTTGAATGGGCGGGGGCATCCGATACGCAGTATTTT
>TRBV27|once|TRBJ2-7|TRBD2
CASRVSGTLYEQYF
TGTGCCAGCAGGGTAAGCGGGACGCTCTACGAGCAGTACTTC
>TRBV4-1|.|TRBJ1-1|.
CASSQEHSGLNTEAFF
TGCGCCAGCAGCCAAGAACACAGCGGATTGAACACTGAAGCTTTCTTT